The 23 T cell receptor beta chains below come from one sample, sequenced in a study of graft-versus-host responses after intestinal transplantation. Sequencing used immunoSEQ multiplex PCR; TCRdb keeps in-frame clones, though not all of them. Of about 82,000 clones listed, about nine tenths are singletons. Their antigens are not known. Sequencing used unstimulated CD4+ T cells sorted from spleen or lymph node cells, obtained before intestinal transplant. These receptors were collected from a human donor who received an intestinal transplant.

This clone was seen once. This sequence joins TRBV27 and TRBJ1-1; D is uncertain. The V and J ends lost 2 bases and 3 bases respectively, with 7 bases between them. The germline V gene has CDR1 MNHEY and CDR2 SMNVEV (reference sequence). The CDR3 runs 13 residues. CDR3 residues: CASSLNGDTEAFF. The CDR3 DNA follows: TGTGCCAGCAGTTTAAACGGGGACACTGAAGCTTTCTTT.

V and J are TRBV4-3 and TRBJ1-6; 7 bases align to TRBD1. Germline V gene sequence: CDR1 LGHNA, CDR2 YSLEER. The junction had 12 bases not matched to a gene; V was cut back by 3 bases and J by 7 bases. The CDR3 loop spans 17 amino acids. The CDR3 here is CASSQMVRGQLNSPLHF. CDR3 nucleotide sequence: TGCGCCAGCAGCCAGATGGTCCGGGGACAGTTAAATTCACCCCTCCACTTT.

The CDR3 sequence: CASSYILAGGNTEAFF. CDR3 DNA: TGTGCCAGCAGTTACATCCTGGCAGGGGGCAACACTGAAGCTTTCTTT. The chain employs TRBV6-5 and TRBJ1-1; TRBD1 agrees at 8 bases. The length of the CDR3 is 16 residues. Germline V lookup: CDR1 MNHEY, CDR2 SVGAGI. V shed 2 bases and J 2 bases; nucleotides not matched to a gene: 7.

The chain combines TRBV6-6 with TRBJ1-1, with D maybe TRBD1 (6 bases). The CDR3 totals 16 residues. V lost 5 bases, J lost 6 bases, and 22 bases lay in between. The V gene's germline CDR1 is MNHNY and CDR2 SVGAGI (reference sequence). As DNA, the CDR3 is TGTGCCAGCAGTCCTCCAGGGGATCAGTCCCGATCTGAAGCTTTCTTT. It translates to CASSPPGDQSRSEAFF.

The chain recombines TRBV2 with TRBJ1-1; 8 bases agree with TRBD1. J was trimmed by 4 bases and V by 2 bases; bases with no gene match: 9. The CDR3 is 16 amino acids. The V gene's germline CDR1 is SNHLY and CDR2 FYNNEI. CDR3 protein: CASSELAGGLGTEAFF. CDR3 sequence (DNA): TGTGCCAGCAGTGAACTAGCAGGGGGCCTTGGCACTGAAGCTTTCTTT.

The V gene is TRBV7-6, the J gene TRBJ2-2, with a weak D call TRBD2 (6 bases). Trimming took 2 bases from V and 4 from J, leaving 11 bases between them. The CDR3 extends over 15 amino acids. Germline V gene sequence: CDR1 SGHVS, CDR2 FNYEAQ. CDR3 protein: CASSLLAAGTGELFF. The CDR3 coding sequence is TGTGCCAGCAGCTTATTAGCGGCAGGCACCGGGGAGCTGTTTTTT.

The CDR3 sequence is CASGLMLGTGRGSPLISPLHF. CDR3 nucleotides: TGTGCCAGCGGGTTGATGCTCGGGACAGGGAGAGGAAGTCCCCTAATTTCACCCCTCCACTTT. V is TRBV27 and J is TRBJ1-6; 9 bases align to TRBD1. The CDR3 contains 21 residues. V shed 8 bases and J 9 bases; nucleotides not matched to a gene: 29. Germline V gene sequence: CDR1 MNHEY, CDR2 SMNVEV (reference sequence).

V and J are TRBV29-1 and TRBJ1-1, with TRBD1 identical over 9 bases. The CDR3 has 14 amino acids. Germline loops: CDR1 SQVTM, CDR2 ANQGSEA. V trimming: 6 bases; J trimming: 1 base; junction bases outside the gene matches: 6. The CDR3 region has the DNA TGCAGCGTAAGGGGGGACAGGGAGAACACTGAAGCTTTCTTT. Its protein product is CSVRGDRENTEAFF.

The rearrangement uses TRBV5-1 and TRBJ2-6; a weak D match, TRBD2 (6 bases). V lost 2 bases and J lost 0, with 9 bases in between. CDR1 and CDR2 from the germline V gene are SGHRS and YFSETQ. The CDR3 is 16 residues long. The CDR3 is CASSFRENSGANVLTF. The DNA for the CDR3 is TGCGCCAGCAGCTTTCGGGAGAACTCTGGGGCCAACGTCCTGACTTTC.

The J gene is TRBJ2-5, the V gene TRBV5-1; D not resolved. V dropped 0 bases and J dropped 4 bases, with 10 bases sitting between them. CDR1 is SGHRS and CDR2 is YFSETQ in the germline V gene. The CDR3 is 14 residues long. The CDR3 sequence is CASSLEGLGETQYF. In DNA, the CDR3 is TGCGCCAGCAGCTTGGAAGGCCTAGGAGAGACCCAGTACTTC.

V and J are TRBV19 and TRBJ1-1; 7 nucleotides match TRBD1. The germline V gene has CDR1 LNHDA and CDR2 SQIVND (reference sequence). The length of the CDR3 is 16 residues. V was clipped by 7 bases and J by 0 bases; unmatched bases: 11. The DNA of the CDR3 is TGTGCCAGTAAGGGCCATCAGGGGGTGGTGAACACTGAAGCTTTCTTT. Translation gives CASKGHQGVVNTEAFF.

This chain uses TRBV4-3 with TRBJ1-4; D might be TRBD1 (5 bases). The germline V gene encodes CDR1 LGHNA and CDR2 YSLEER. Trimming took 0 bases from V and 6 from J, leaving 17 bases between them. This CDR3 is built from 17 residues. The CDR3 here is CASSQEHWGLSDEKLFF. The CDR3 bases are TGCGCCAGCAGCCAAGAACATTGGGGACTCAGCGATGAAAAACTGTTTTTT.

This sequence joins TRBV5-8 and TRBJ1-1; 7 bases agree with TRBD1. CDR1 is SGHTS and CDR2 is YDEGEE in the germline V gene. J was trimmed by 4 bases and V by 0 bases; bases with no gene match: 9. The CDR3 has 16 amino acids. CDR3 sequence reads: CASSLAGRGVGTEAFF. CDR3 bases: TGTGCCAGCAGCTTGGCCGGCAGGGGGGTGGGCACTGAAGCTTTCTTT. Filled out from reference TRBV5-8 and TRBJ1-1, the complete variable domain reads EAGVTQSPTHLIKTRGQQATLRCSPISGHTSVYWYQQALGLGLQFLLWYDEGEERNRGNFPPRFSGRQFPNYSSELNVNALELEDSALYLCASSLAGRGVGTEAFFGQGTRLTVV.

The chain is built from TRBV19 and TRBJ1-1, with TRBD1 matching 9 bases. This CDR3 has 14 residues. V lost 5 bases and J lost 3; bases outside the gene matches: 4. CDR1 is LNHDA, CDR2 SQIVND, per germline (reference sequence). The DNA for the CDR3 is TGTGCCAGTAGTGAGAGGACAGGGGACACTGAAGCTTTCTTT. It translates to CASSERTGDTEAFF.

The count of this clone is one. The rearrangement links TRBV2 to TRBJ1-1, with D tentatively TRBD1 (6 bases). Between the trimmed V and J ends, which lost 4 bases and 5 bases, there was a span of 11 bases. In germline, CDR1 is SNHLY, CDR2 FYNNEI. CDR3 size: 13 residues. CDR3 residues: CASSVGGRTEAFF. The CDR3 nucleotides read TGTGCCAGCAGTGTAGGGGGACGGACTGAAGCTTTCTTT.

The V gene is TRBV28, the J gene TRBJ1-2; D uncertain. With 6 bases removed from V and 5 bases from J, the gap between germline ends came to 10 bases. From germline, CDR1 is MDHEN and CDR2 SYDVKM. The CDR3 has 12 amino acids. CDR3 sequence (DNA): TGTGCCAGCAGCCAGCCGGGGTATGGCTACACCTTC. Protein product: CASSQPGYGYTF.

The chain is built from TRBV9 and TRBJ1-1; 11 bases line up with TRBD1. Losses at the gene ends were 2 bases for V and 4 bases for J; bases not matched to a gene: 4. This CDR3 is built from 15 residues. The germline CDR1 and CDR2 sequences are SGDLS and YYNGEE. Written as DNA, the CDR3 is TGTGCCAGCAGCGTCGGGACAGGGGGGTTCACTGAAGCTTTCTTT. Residues: CASSVGTGGFTEAFF.

The CDR3 reads CASSESKGRGDTQYF. The CDR3 region has the DNA TGTGCCAGCAGTGAATCTAAAGGGAGGGGGGATACGCAGTATTTT. This chain uses TRBV25-1 with TRBJ2-3, with D perhaps TRBD2 (7 bases). Germline assignment: CDR1 MGHDK and CDR2 SYGVNS. CDR3 length: 15 residues. Deletions cut 1 base from V and 6 bases from J, with 14 bases between.

The genes are TRBV5-1 and TRBJ1-2; 11 nucleotides agree with TRBD1. The CDR3 has 20 residues. V lost 4 bases to trimming and J lost 3 bases; unmatched junction nucleotides: 20. Germline CDR1 is SGHRS and CDR2 is YFSETQ. DNA of the CDR3: TGCGCCAGCAGCCCACGGAAAGGGACCGGGACAGGGGGTCTGGACTATGGCTACACCTTC. Translating gives CASSPRKGTGTGGLDYGYTF.

The chain links TRBV5-1 to TRBJ1-1; no clear D gene. Between the trimmed V and J ends, which lost 2 bases and 6 bases, there was a span of 17 bases. Germline V lookup: CDR1 SGHRS, CDR2 YFSETQ. The length of the CDR3 is 15 residues. For the CDR3, the DNA is TGCGCCAGCAGCTTTACGGGAGGAATGGGCGCTGAAGCTTTCTTT. Residues: CASSFTGGMGAEAFF.

The V gene is TRBV5-1, the J gene TRBJ2-2; D is possibly TRBD1 (6 bases). Deletions cut 3 bases from V and 1 base from J, with 10 bases between. The CDR3 has 15 residues. Germline V lookup: CDR1 SGHRS, CDR2 YFSETQ. The CDR3 DNA reads as TGCGCCAGCAGCTCGATGACAGGGAACACCGGGGAGCTGTTTTTT. This gives the protein CASSSMTGNTGELFF.

This chain uses TRBV5-1 with TRBJ1-2; 10 bases are a match to TRBD1. The CDR3 is made up of 15 amino acids. With V trimmed by 3 bases and J by 1 base, 3 bases remained unmatched. The germline gives CDR1 SGHRS, CDR2 YFSETQ. The CDR3 region is CASSSRTGGNYGYTF. Here the CDR3 DNA reads TGCGCCAGCAGCTCAAGGACAGGGGGTAACTATGGCTACACCTTC.

Only one count was recorded for this clone. J is TRBJ1-2 and V is TRBV13; D unclear. V was trimmed by 8 bases and J by 0 bases, leaving 16 bases between them. There are 15 residues in the CDR3. The V gene's germline CDR1 is PRHDT and CDR2 FYEKMQ (reference sequence). The CDR3 DNA reads TGTGCCAGCGGAAATGGGCCCCCCTCTAACTATGGCTACACCTTC. Its translation: CASGNGPPSNYGYTF.